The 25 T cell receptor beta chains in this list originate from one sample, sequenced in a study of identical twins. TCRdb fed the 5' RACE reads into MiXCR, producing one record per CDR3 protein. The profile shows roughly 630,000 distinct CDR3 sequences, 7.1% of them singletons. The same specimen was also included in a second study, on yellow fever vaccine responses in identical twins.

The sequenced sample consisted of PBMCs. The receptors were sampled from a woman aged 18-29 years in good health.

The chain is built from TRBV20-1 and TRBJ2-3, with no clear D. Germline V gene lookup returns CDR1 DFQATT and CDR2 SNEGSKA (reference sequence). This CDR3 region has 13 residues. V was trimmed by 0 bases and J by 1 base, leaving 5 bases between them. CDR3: CSAREGGTDTQYF. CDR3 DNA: TGCAGTGCTAGAGAAGGAGGCACAGATACGCAGTATTTT.

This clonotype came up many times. For the CDR3, the DNA is TGCAGTGCCCCGGATGCGCTAGCGGGGAGCACAGATACGCAGTATTTT. Translating gives CSAPDALAGSTDTQYF. The rearrangement links TRBV20-1 to TRBJ2-3, with 9 bases lining up with TRBD2. Trimming at V came to 6 bases and at J to 0 bases, leaving 10 bases not matched to a gene. CDR3 length equals 16 residues. From germline, CDR1 is DFQATT and CDR2 SNEGSKA (reference sequence).

In nucleotides, the CDR3 is TGTGCCAGCATCCCCCCCGGGGCCGCACCGGGTGGCTACACCTTC. Encoded protein: CASIPPGAAPGGYTF. The chain couples TRBV9 to TRBJ1-2; possible D gene TRBD1, 5 bases. The CDR3 spans 15 residues. Deletions cut 6 bases from V and 7 bases from J, with 22 bases between. Germline CDR1 reads SGDLS; CDR2 reads YYNGEE.

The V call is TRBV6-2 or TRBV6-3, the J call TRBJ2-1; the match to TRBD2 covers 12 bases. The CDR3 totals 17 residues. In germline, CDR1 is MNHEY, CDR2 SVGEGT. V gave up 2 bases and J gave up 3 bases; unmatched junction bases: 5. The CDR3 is CASSYPTSGRIYNEQFF. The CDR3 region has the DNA TGTGCCAGCAGTTACCCGACTAGCGGGAGAATCTACAATGAGCAGTTCTTC.

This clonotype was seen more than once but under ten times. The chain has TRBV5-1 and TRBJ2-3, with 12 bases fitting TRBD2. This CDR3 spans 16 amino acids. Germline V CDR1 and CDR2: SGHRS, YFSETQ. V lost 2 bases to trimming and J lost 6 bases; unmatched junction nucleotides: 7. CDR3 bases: TGCGCCAGCAGCTTTGCTAGCGGGAGGGCCAGTGATACGCAGTATTTT. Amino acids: CASSFASGRASDTQYF.

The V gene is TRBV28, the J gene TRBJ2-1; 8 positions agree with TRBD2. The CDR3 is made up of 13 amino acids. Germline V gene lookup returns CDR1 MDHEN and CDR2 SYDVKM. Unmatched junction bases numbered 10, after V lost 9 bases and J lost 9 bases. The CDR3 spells CASKKAGVGEQFF. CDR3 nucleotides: TGTGCCAGTAAAAAAGCGGGAGTGGGTGAGCAGTTCTTC.

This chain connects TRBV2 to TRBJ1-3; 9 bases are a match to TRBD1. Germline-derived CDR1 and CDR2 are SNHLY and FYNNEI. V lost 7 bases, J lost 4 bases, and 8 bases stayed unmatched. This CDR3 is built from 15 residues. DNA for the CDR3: TGTGCCAGCAATAGACAGGGGGATCCCGGAAACACCATATATTTT. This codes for CASNRQGDPGNTIYF.

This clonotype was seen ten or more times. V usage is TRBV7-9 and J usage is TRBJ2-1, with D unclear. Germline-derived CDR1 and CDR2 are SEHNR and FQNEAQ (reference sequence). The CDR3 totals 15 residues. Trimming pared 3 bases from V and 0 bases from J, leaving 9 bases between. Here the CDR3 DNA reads TGTGCCAGCAGCTTGCTAGAAAGCTCCTACAATGAGCAGTTCTTC. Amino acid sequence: CASSLLESSYNEQFF.

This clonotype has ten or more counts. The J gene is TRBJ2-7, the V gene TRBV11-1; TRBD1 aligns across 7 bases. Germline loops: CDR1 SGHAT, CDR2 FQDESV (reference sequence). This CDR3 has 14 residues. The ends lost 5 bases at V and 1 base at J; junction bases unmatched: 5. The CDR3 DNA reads TGTGCCAGCAGCAGGCACAGGGGTTCCTACGAGCAGTACGTC. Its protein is CASSRHRGSYEQYV.

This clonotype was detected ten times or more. The CDR3 protein is CASSSTGTGREKLFF. The CDR3 DNA follows: TGTGCCAGCAGTTCCACAGGGACAGGGAGGGAAAAACTGTTTTTT. The rearrangement uses TRBV6-5 and TRBJ1-4; 9 bases are shared with TRBD1. The germline gives CDR1 MNHEY, CDR2 SVGAGI. V shed 4 bases and J 8 bases; nucleotides not matched to a gene: 8. This CDR3 contains 15 residues.

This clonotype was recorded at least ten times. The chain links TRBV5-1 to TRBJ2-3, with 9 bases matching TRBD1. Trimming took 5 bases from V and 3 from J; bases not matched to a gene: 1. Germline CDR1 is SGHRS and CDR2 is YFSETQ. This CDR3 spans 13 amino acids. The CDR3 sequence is CASRQGATDTQYF. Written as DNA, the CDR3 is TGCGCCAGCAGACAGGGGGCAACAGATACGCAGTATTTT.

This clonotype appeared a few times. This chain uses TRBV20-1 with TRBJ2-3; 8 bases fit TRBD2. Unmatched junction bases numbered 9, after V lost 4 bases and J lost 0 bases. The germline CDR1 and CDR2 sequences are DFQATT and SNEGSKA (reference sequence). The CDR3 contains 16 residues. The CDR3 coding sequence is TGCAGTGCTATCGGGAGGGACTCCGTTAGCACAGATACGCAGTATTTT. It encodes CSAIGRDSVSTDTQYF.

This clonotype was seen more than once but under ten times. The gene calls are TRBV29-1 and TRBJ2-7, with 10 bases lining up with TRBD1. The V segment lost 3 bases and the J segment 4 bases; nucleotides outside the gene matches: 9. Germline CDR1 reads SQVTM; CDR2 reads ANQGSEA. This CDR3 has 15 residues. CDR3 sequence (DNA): TGCAGCGTTGAGAGAGGGGACAGGGGCTCTTACGAGCAGTACTTC. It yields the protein CSVERGDRGSYEQYF.

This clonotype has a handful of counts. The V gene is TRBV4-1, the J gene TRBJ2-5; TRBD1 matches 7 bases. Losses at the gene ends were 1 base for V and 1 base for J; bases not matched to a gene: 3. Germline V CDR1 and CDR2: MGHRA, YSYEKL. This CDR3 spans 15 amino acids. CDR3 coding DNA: TGCGCCAGCAGCCAAGGCGACAGGGCCCAAGAGACCCAGTACTTC. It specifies CASSQGDRAQETQYF.

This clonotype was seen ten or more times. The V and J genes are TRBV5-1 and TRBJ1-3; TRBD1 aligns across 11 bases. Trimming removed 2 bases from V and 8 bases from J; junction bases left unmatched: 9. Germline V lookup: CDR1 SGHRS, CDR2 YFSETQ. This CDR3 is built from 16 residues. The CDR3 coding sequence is TGCGCCAGCAGCTTTGGACAGGGGGCCCTGACGGACACCATATATTTT. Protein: CASSFGQGALTDTIYF. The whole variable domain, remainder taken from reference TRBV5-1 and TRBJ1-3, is KAGVTQTPRYLIKTRGQQVTLSCSPISGHRSVSWYQQTPGQGLQFLFEYFSETQRNKGNFPGRFSGRQFSNSRSEMNVSTLELGDSALYLCASSFGQGALTDTIYFGEGSWLTVV.

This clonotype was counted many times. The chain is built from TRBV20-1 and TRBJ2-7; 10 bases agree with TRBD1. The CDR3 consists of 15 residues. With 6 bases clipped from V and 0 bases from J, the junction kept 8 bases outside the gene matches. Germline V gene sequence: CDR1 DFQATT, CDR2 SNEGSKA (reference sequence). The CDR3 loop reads CSALLGTGVSYEQYV. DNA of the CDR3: TGCAGTGCCTTACTTGGGACAGGGGTCTCCTACGAGCAGTACGTC.

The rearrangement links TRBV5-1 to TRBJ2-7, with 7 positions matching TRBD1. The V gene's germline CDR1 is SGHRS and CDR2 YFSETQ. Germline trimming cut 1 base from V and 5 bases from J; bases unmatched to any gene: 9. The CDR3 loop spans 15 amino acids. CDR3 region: CASSLYRQGDDEQYF. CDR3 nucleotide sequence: TGCGCCAGCAGCTTGTATAGGCAGGGGGACGACGAGCAGTACTTC. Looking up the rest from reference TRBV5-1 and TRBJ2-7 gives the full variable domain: KAGVTQTPRYLIKTRGQQVTLSCSPISGHRSVSWYQQTPGQGLQFLFEYFSETQRNKGNFPGRFSGRQFSNSRSEMNVSTLELGDSALYLCASSLYRQGDDEQYFGPGTRLTVT.

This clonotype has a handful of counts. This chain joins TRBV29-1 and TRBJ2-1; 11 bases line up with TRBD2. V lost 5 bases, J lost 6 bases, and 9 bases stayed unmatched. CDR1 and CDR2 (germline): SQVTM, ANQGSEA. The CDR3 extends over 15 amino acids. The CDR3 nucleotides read TGCAGCGTTATTAGCGGGAGGGCCGGTCGCAATGAGCAGTTCTTC. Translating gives CSVISGRAGRNEQFF.

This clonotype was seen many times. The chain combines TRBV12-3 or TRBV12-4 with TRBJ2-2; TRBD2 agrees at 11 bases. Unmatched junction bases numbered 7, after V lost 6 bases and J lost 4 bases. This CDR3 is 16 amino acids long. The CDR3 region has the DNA TGTGCCAGCAGCCCTAGACTAGCGGGATTCACCGGGGAGCTGTTTTTT. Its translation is CASSPRLAGFTGELFF.

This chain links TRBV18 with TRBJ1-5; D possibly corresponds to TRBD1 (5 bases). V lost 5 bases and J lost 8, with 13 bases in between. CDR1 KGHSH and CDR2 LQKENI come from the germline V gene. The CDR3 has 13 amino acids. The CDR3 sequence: CASSTTENKPQHF. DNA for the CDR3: TGTGCCAGCTCAACGACAGAAAACAAGCCCCAGCATTTT.

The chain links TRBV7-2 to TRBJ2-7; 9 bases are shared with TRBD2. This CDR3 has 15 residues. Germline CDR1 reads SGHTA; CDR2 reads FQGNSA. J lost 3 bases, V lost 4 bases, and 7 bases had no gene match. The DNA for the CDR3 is TGTGCCAGCAGCTCCGTTAGCGGGAGTATCTACGAGCAGTACTTC. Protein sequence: CASSSVSGSIYEQYF.

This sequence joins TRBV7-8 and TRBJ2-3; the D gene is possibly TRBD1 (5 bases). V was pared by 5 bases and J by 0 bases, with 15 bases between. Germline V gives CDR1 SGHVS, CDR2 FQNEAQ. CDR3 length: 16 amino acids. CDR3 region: CASSRADSSSTDTQYF. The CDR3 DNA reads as TGTGCCAGCAGCCGAGCCGACAGCTCCAGCACAGATACGCAGTATTTT.

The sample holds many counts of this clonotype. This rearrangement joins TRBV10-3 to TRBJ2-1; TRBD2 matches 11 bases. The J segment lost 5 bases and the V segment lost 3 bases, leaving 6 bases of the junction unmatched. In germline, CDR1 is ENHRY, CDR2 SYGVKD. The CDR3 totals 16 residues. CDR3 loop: CAISDQTSGTDNEQFF. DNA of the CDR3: TGTGCCATCAGTGATCAGACTAGCGGGACCGACAATGAGCAGTTCTTC.

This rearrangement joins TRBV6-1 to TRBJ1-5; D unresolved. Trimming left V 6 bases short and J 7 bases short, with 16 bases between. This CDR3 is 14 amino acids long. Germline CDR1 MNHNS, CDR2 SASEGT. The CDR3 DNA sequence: TGTGCCAGCAGCCTCGCACTTTCCGGGCAGCCCCAGCATTTT. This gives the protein CASSLALSGQPQHF.

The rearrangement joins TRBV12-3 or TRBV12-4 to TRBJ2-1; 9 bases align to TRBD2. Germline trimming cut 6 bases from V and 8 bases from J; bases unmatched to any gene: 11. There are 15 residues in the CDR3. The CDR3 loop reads CASSRRLAGIHEQFF. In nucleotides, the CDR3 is TGTGCCAGCAGCCGCCGGCTAGCGGGGATTCATGAGCAGTTCTTC.